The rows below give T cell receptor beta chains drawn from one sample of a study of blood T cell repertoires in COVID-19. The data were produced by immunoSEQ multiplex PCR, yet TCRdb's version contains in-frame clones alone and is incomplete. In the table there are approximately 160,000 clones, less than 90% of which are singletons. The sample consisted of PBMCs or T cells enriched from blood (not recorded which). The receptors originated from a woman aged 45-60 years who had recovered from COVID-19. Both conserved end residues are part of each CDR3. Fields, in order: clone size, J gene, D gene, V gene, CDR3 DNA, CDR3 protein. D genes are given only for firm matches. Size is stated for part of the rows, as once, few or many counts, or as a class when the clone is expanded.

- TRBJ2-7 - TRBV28 TGTGCCAGCAGTCCGGGGACATCGACCTACGAGCAGTACTTC CASSPGTSTYEQYF
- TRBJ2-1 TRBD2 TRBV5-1 TGCGCCAGCAGCCGGGCGCGGGAGCCAAACAATGAGCAGTTCTTC CASSRAREPNNEQFF
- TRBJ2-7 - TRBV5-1 TGCGCCAGCAGCCCAATGGACAACTCCTACGAGCAGTACTTC CASSPMDNSYEQYF
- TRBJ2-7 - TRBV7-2 TGTGCCAGCAGCTTAGCGGCAGGGGAATACGAGCAGTACTTC CASSLAAGEYEQYF
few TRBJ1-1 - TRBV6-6 TGTGCCAGCGGGAAGGGGGGGCGAGAGGCTGAAGCTTTCTTT CASGKGGREAEAFF
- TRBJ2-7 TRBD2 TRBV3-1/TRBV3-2 TGTGCCAGCAGCCCCCCGGGGGCGGGAGGCGACTACGAGCAGTACTTC CASSPPGAGGDYEQYF
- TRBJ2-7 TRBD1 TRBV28 TGTGCCAGCAGTTCGACAGGGTTCGTCTCCTACGAGCAGTACTTC CASSSTGFVSYEQYF
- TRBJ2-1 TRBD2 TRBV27 TGTGCCAGCAGTCCTCTGGGTAGCGGGAGTGCCTACAATGAGCAGTTCTTC CASSPLGSGSAYNEQFF
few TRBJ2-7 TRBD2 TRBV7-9 TGTGCCAGCAGCCCGCGGGCGGGAGCCTACGAGCAGTACTTC CASSPRAGAYEQYF
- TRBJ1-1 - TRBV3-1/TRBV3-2 TGTGCCAGCAGCCAAGTAGAGTCGAACACTGAAGCTTTCTTT CASSQVESNTEAFF
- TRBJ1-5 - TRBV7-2 TGTGCCAGCAGCCCGGGGCCGCAGGGGATCCAGCCCCAGCATTTT CASSPGPQGIQPQHF
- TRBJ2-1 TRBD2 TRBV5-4 TGTGCCAGCAGCTTGGTCCGCCTGGGCGGGGGGGCCGGTGAGCAGTTCTTC CASSLVRLGGGAGEQFF
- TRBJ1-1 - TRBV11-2 TGTGCCAGCAGCCCTCAGGGGACTATCACTGAAGCTTTCTTT CASSPQGTITEAFF
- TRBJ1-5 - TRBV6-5 TGTGCCAGCAGTTCTGACAGAAATTATCAGCCCCAGCATTTT CASSSDRNYQPQHF
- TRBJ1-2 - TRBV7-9 TGTGCCAGCAGCTTAAGCTTATCAGGATCCTATGGCTACACCTTC CASSLSLSGSYGYTF
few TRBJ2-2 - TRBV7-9 TGTGCCAGTCCAGCTCCGGGTGACCGTGTTAGTGGTTCCGGGGAGCTGTTTTTT CASPAPGDRVSGSGELFF
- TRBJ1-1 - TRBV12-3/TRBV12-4 TGTGCCAGCAGTTTGAGGGCGGGTAATGAAGCTTTCTTT CASSLRAGNEAFF
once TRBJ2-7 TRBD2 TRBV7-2 TGTGCCAGTACCCCGGGACTACCAACCTACGAGCAGTACTTC CASTPGLPTYEQYF
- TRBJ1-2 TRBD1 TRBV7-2 TGTGCCAGCAGCCCCAGTGGGACAGCAAACTATGGCTACACCTTC CASSPSGTANYGYTF
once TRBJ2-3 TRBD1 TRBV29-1 TGCAGCGTGCGACAGGGTACGGATACGCAGTATTTT CSVRQGTDTQYF
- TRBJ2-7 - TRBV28 TGTGCCAGCAGGGGCAGCTACGAGCAGTACTTC CASRGSYEQYF
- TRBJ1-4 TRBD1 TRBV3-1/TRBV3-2 TGTGCCAGCAGCCAAGGGAGGACAGGGGCAAGGGATGAAAAACTGTTTTTT CASSQGRTGARDEKLFF
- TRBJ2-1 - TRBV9 TGTGCCAGCAGCGTAAGACTAGACTGGAATGAGCAGTTCTTC CASSVRLDWNEQFF
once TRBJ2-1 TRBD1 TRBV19 TGTGCCAGTGGGACAGGAAATCGTGAGCAGTTCTTC CASGTGNREQFF
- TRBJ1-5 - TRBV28 TGTGCCAGCAGTTTATCAGGGTTGGGTCAGCCCCAGCATTTT CASSLSGLGQPQHF
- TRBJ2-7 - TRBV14 TGTGCCAGCAGCCTTGGGGGGGGCATCCTCTACGAGCAGTACTTC CASSLGGGILYEQYF
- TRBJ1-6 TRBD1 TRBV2 TGTGCCAGCATTCAGGGGGCGGGTTCACCCCTCCACTTT CASIQGAGSPLHF
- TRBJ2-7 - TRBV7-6 TGTGCCAGCAGCCCTAGAGGCTCCTACGAGCAGTACTTC CASSPRGSYEQYF
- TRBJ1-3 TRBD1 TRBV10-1 TGCGCCACCGACAGGGGCGTTGCCGCCTCTGGAAACACCATATATTTT CATDRGVAASGNTIYF
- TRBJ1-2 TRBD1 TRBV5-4 TGTGCCAGCAGTAGAACCGGGACAGATTATGGCTACACCTTC CASSRTGTDYGYTF
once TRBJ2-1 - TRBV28 TGTGCCAGCACGGTCCCTGTAAACTACAATGAGCAGTTCTTC CASTVPVNYNEQFF
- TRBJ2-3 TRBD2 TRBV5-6 TGTGCCAGCAGTTGGCTAGCGGGGGGGCGGACAGATACGCAGTATTTT CASSWLAGGRTDTQYF
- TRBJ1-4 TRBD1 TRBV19 TGTGCCACCGGAGGGACAGGGTTAGGTGAAAAACTGTTTTTT CATGGTGLGEKLFF
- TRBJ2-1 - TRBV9 TGTGCCAGCAGCGTAGAGGCGACTACCTACAATGAGCAGTTCTTC CASSVEATTYNEQFF
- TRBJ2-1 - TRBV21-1 TGTGCCAGCAGCAAAGGACCGGGACTAGCGTCGTACAATGAGCAGTTCTTC CASSKGPGLASYNEQFF
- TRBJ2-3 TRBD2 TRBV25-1 TGTGCCAGCAGTGAATTTGCTAGCGGGGGGACGCAGTATTTT CASSEFASGGTQYF
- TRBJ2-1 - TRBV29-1 TGCAGCGTTGAGCAGGGGTTTGGCTACAATGAGCAGTTCTTC CSVEQGFGYNEQFF
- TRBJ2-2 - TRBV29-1 TGCAGCGTTAAGACTCGTACGAACACCGGGGAGCTGTTTTTT CSVKTRTNTGELFF
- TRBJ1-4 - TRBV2 TGTGCCAGCGGAAGGGGGTCGGCGTCTGAAAAACTGTTTTTT CASGRGSASEKLFF
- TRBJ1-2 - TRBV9 TGTGCCAGCAGCAGGGGCCGTGGCTACACCTTC CASSRGRGYTF
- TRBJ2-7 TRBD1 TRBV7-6 TGTGCCAGCAGCTTCTCTCGGTCGGGCCGCACAGGGGAATACTCCTACGAGCAGTACTTC CASSFSRSGRTGEYSYEQYF
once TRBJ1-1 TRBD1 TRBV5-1 TGCGCCAGCAGCTATGGACAGGGAGGGAGCACTGAAGCTTTCTTT CASSYGQGGSTEAFF
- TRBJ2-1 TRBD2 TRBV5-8 TGTGCCAGCAGCTCACTAGCGGCCCACAATGAGCAGTTCTTC CASSSLAAHNEQFF
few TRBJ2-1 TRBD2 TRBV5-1 TGCGCCAGCCAAGCACTAGCGGGAGACTCCTACAATGAGCAGTTCTTC CASQALAGDSYNEQFF
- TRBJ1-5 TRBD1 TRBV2 TGTGCCAGCAAACGACAGGGTATCAATCAGCCCCAGCATTTT CASKRQGINQPQHF
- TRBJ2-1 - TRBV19 TGTGCCAGTAGTATTAAAGGGGGAACCTACAATGAGCAGTTCTTC CASSIKGGTYNEQFF
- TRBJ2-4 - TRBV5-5 TGTGCCAGCAGCTTTTCGGGGGGCGAGGGCATTCAGTACTTC CASSFSGGEGIQYF
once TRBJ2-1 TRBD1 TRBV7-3 TGTGCCAGCAGCCCGACGGGACAGGGTATCTACAATGAGCAGTTCTTC CASSPTGQGIYNEQFF
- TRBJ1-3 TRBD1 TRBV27 TGTGCCAGCAGAGGAGGGACAGCCTCTGGAAACACCATATATTTT CASRGGTASGNTIYF
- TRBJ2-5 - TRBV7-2 TGTGCCAGCAGCCTGACCTCGGGACTCTTAGGGACCCAGTACTTC CASSLTSGLLGTQYF
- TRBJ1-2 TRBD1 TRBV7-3 TGTGCCAGCAGCTTATCCAGGGGGCAAAATGGCTACACCTTC CASSLSRGQNGYTF
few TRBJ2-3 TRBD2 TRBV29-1 TGCAGCGTCGAGGGACTAGCGGGAGGGCCCGGCACAGATACGCAGTATTTT CSVEGLAGGPGTDTQYF
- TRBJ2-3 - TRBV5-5 TGTGCCAGCAGCCGGCGGGACAGAAACACAGATACGCAGTATTTT CASSRRDRNTDTQYF
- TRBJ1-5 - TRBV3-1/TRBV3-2 TGTGCCAGCAGTCAAAAAAATATTCCCGGGGGGAATAGCAATCAGCCCCAGCATTTT CASSQKNIPGGNSNQPQHF
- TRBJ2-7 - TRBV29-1 TGCAGCGCTAAGCCGGGAAGAAACGAGCAGTACTTC CSAKPGRNEQYF
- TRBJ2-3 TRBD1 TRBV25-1 TGTGCCAGCAGTAACAACAGGGGTGAACGCACAGATACGCAGTATTTT CASSNNRGERTDTQYF
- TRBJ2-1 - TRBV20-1 TGCAGTGCTAGTGGCGGGGTCTACAATGAGCAGTTCTTC CSASGGVYNEQFF
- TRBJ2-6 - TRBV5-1 TGCGCCAGCAGCTTGTGGGGCTCCGGGGCCAACGTCCTGACTTTC CASSLWGSGANVLTF
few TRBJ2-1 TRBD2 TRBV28 TGTGCCAGCCGTAGCCCTGGCGGGGGGTCCTACAATGAGCAGTTCTTC CASRSPGGGSYNEQFF